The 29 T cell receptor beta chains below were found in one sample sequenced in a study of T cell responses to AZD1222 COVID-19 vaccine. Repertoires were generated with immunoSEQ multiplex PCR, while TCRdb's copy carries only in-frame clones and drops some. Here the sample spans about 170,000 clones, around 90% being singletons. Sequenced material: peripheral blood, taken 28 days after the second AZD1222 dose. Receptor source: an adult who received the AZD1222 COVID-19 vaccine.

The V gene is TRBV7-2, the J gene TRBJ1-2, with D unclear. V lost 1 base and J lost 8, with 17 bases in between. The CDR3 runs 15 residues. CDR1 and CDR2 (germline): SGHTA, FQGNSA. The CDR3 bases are TGTGCCAGCAGCTTAGAGGGCATCCAAGGAAGAGGCTACACCTTC. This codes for CASSLEGIQGRGYTF.

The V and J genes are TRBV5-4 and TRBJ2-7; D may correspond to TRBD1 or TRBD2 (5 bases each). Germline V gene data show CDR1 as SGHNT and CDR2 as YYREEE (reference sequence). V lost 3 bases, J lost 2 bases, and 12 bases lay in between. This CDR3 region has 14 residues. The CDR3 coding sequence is TGTGCCAGCAGCTGGCAATCGGGGCCCTACGAGCAGTACTTC. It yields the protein CASSWQSGPYEQYF.

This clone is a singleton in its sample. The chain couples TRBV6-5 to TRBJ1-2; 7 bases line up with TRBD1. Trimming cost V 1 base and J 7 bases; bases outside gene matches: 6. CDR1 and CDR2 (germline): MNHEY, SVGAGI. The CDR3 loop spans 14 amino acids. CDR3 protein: CASSYLQGISGYTF. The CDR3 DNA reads TGTGCCAGCAGTTACTTACAGGGGATCTCTGGCTACACCTTC.

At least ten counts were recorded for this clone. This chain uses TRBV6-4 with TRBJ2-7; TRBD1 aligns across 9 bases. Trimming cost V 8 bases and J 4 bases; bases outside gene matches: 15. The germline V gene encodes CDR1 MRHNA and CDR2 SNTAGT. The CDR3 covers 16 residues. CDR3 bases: TGTGCCAGCTCCGGGGGACCCGGGACAGGGAATTACGAGCAGTACTTC. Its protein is CASSGGPGTGNYEQYF.

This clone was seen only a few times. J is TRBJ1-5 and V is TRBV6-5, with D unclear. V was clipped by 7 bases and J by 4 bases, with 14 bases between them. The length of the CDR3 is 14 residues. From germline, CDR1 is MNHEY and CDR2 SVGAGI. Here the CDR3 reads CASTPVVGNQPQHF. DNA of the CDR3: TGTGCCAGCACGCCCGTCGTCGGGAATCAGCCCCAGCATTTT.

The CDR3, as DNA: TGTGCCAGCAGCCAAGATCCGAGCGGACTAGCCAAAAACATTCAGTACTTC. Its protein product is CASSQDPSGLAKNIQYF. This rearrangement joins TRBV3-1 (or the pseudogene TRBV3-2) to TRBJ2-4; D may be TRBD2 (5 bases). Germline CDR1 is LGHDT and CDR2 is YNNKEL (reference sequence). Trimming pared 0 bases from V and 0 bases from J, leaving 12 bases between. There are 17 residues in the CDR3.

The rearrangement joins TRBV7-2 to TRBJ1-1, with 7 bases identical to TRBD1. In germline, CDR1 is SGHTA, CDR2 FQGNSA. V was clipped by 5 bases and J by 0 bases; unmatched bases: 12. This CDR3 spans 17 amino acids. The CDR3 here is CASSRWGLGTVNTEAFF. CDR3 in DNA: TGTGCCAGCAGCCGTTGGGGCCTTGGGACAGTGAACACTGAAGCTTTCTTT.

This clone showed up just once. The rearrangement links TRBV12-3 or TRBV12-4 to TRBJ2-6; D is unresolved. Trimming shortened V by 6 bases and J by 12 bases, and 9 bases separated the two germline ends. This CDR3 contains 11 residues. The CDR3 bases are TGTGCCAGCAGCCGCCCCGGCGTCCTGACTTTC. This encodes CASSRPGVLTF.

The CDR3 bases are TGTGCCACCAGATCATTAGGGACCGCTGTTCCAGATACGCAGTATTTT. This encodes CATRSLGTAVPDTQYF. The J gene is TRBJ2-3, the V gene TRBV15; D possibly matches TRBD1 or TRBD2 (5 bases each). The CDR3 runs 16 residues. The V and J ends lost 6 bases and 4 bases respectively, with 20 bases between them. Germline CDR1 reads LNHNV; CDR2 reads YYDKDF (reference sequence).

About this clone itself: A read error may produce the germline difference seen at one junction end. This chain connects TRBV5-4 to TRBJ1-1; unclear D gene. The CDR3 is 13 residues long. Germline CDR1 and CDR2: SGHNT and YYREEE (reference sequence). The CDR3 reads CASSVSANTEAFF. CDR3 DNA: TGTGCCAGCAGCGTCTCGGCGAACACCGAAGCTTTCTTT.

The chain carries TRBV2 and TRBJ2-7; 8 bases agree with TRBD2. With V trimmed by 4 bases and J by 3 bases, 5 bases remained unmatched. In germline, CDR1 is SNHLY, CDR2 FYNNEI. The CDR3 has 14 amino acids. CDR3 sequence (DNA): TGTGCCAGCAGTGTAGCGGGGACTGACTACGAGCAGTACTTC. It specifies CASSVAGTDYEQYF.

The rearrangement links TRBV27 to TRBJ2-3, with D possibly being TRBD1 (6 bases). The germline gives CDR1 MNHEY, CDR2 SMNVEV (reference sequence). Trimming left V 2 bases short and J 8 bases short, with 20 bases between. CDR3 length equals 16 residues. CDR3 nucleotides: TGTGCCAGCAGTTTAAGGCAGGGGATATTTTTCGGTACGCAGTATTTT. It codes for CASSLRQGIFFGTQYF.

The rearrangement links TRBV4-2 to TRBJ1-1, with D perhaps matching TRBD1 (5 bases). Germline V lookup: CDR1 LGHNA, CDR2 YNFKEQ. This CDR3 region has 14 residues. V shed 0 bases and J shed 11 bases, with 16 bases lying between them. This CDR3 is CASSQDLARGWAFF. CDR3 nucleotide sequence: TGTGCCAGCAGCCAAGATCTAGCGAGGGGTTGGGCTTTCTTT.

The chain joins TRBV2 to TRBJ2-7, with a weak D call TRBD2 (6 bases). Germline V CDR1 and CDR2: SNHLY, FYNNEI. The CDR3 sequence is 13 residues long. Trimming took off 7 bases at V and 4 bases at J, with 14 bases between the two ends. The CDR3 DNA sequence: TGTGCCAGCAACCGGGACTTCTTATACGAGCAGTACTTC. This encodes CASNRDFLYEQYF. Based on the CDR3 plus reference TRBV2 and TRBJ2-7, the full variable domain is EPEVTQTPSHQVTQMGQEVILRCVPISNHLYFYWYRQILGQKVEFLVSFYNNEISEKSEIFDDQFSVERPDGSNFTLKIRSTKLEDSAMYFCASNRDFLYEQYFGPGTRLTVT.

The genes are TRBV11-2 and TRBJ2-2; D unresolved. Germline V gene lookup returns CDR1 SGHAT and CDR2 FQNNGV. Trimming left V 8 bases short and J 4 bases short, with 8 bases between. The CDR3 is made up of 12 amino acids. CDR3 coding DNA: TGTGCCAGCCGGCAGGCCACCGGGGAGCTGTTTTTT. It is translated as CASRQATGELFF.

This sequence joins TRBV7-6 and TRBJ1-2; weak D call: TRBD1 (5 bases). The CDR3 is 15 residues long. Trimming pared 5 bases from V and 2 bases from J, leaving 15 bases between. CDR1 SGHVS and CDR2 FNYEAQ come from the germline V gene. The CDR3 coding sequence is TGTGCCAGCAGCCCGGCCGGGGGTGGGAACTATGGCTACACCTTC. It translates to CASSPAGGGNYGYTF.

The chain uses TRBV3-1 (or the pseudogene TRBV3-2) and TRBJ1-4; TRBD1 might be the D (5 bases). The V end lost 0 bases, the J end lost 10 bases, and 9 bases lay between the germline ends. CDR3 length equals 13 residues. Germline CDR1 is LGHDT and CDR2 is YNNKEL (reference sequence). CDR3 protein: CASSQDTGGKLFF. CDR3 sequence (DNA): TGTGCCAGCAGCCAAGATACGGGGGGAAAACTGTTTTTT.

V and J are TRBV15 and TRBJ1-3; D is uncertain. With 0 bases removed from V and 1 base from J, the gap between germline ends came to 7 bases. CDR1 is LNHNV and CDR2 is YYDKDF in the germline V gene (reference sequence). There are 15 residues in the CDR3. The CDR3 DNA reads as TGTGCCACCAGCAGAGATCTGGGGTCTGGAAACACCATATATTTT. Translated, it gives CATSRDLGSGNTIYF.

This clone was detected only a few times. The CDR3 protein is CASSVSSGDYNEQFF. The CDR3 DNA reads as TGCGCCAGCAGTGTTTCTAGCGGGGACTACAATGAGCAGTTCTTC. The gene calls are TRBV10-1 and TRBJ2-1, with 9 positions matching TRBD2. From germline, CDR1 is WNHNN and CDR2 SYGVQD (reference sequence). Trimming removed 4 bases from V and 3 bases from J; junction bases left unmatched: 4. This CDR3 is built from 15 residues.

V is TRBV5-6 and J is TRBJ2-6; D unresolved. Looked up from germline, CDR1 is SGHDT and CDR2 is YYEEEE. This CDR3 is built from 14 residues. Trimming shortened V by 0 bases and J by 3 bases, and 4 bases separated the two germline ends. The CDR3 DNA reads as TGTGCCAGCAGCTTGGGGTTTGGGGCCAACGTCCTGACTTTC. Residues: CASSLGFGANVLTF.

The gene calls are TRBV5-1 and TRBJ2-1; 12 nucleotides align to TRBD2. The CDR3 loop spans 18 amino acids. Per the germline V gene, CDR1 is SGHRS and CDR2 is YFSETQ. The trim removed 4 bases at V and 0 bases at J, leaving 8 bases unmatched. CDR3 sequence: CASSIGLAGLSSYNEQFF. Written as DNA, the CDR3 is TGCGCCAGCAGCATAGGACTAGCGGGGCTTAGCTCCTACAATGAGCAGTTCTTC.

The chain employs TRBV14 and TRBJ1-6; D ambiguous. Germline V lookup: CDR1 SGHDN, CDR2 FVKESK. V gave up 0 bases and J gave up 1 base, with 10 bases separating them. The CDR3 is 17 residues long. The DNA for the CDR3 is TGTGCCAGCAGCCAAGACTACCGAATGTCCTATAATTCACCCCTCCACTTT. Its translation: CASSQDYRMSYNSPLHF.

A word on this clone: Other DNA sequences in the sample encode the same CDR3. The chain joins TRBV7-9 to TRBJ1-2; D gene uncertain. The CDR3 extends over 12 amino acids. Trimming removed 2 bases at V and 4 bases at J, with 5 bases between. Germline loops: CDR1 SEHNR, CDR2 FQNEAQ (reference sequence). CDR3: CASSLSSYGYTF. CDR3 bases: TGTGCCAGCAGCTTATCGAGCTATGGCTACACCTTC.

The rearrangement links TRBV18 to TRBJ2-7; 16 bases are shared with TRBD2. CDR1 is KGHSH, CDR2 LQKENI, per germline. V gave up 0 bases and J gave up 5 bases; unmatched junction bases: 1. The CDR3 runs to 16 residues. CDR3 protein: CASSPPGLAGGNEQYF. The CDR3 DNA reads TGTGCCAGCTCACCACCGGGACTAGCGGGGGGGAACGAGCAGTACTTC. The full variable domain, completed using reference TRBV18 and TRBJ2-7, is NAGVMQNPRHLVRRRGQEARLRCSPMKGHSHVYWYRQLPEEGLKFMVYLQKENIIDESGMPKERFSAEFPKEGPSILRIQQVVRGDSAAYFCASSPPGLAGGNEQYFGPGTRLTVT.

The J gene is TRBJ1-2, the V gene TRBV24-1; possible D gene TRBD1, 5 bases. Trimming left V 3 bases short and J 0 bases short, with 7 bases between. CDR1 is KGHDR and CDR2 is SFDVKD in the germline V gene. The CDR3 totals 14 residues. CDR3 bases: TGTGCCACCAGTGATGGGACCTCTAACTATGGCTACACCTTC. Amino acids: CATSDGTSNYGYTF.

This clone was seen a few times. This CDR3 is CASSLDSPGTDTQYF. CDR3 bases: TGCGCCAGCAGTCTGGACTCCCCCGGCACAGATACGCAGTATTTT. The V and J genes are TRBV10-1 and TRBJ2-3, with D perhaps TRBD2 (5 bases). This CDR3 is built from 15 residues. Trimming cost V 5 bases and J 1 base, with 13 bases left between them. From germline, CDR1 is WNHNN and CDR2 SYGVQD (reference sequence).

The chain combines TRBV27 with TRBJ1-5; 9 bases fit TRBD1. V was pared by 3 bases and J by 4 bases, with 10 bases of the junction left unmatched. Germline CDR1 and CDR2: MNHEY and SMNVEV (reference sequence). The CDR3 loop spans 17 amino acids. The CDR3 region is CASSFLGQGIKNQPQHF. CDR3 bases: TGTGCCAGCAGTTTTCTTGGACAGGGGATCAAAAATCAGCCCCAGCATTTT.

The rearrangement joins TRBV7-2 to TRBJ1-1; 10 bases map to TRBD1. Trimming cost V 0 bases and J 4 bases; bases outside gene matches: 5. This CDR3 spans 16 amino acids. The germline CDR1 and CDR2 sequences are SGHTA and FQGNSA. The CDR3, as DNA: TGTGCCAGCAGCTTAGCCGTGACAGGGGGCGTCACTGAAGCTTTCTTT. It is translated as CASSLAVTGGVTEAFF. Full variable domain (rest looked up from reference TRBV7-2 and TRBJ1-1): GAGVSQSPSNKVTEKGKDVELRCDPISGHTALYWYRQSLGQGLEFLIYFQGNSAPDKSGLPSDRFSAERTGGSVSTLTIQRTQQEDSAVYLCASSLAVTGGVTEAFFGQGTRLTVV.

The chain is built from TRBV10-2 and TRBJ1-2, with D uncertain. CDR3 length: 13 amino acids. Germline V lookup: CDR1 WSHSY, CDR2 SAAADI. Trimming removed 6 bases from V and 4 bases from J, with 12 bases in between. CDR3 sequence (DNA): TGCGCCAGCAGCCTTCAGAGAAGCTATGGCTACACCTTC. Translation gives CASSLQRSYGYTF.